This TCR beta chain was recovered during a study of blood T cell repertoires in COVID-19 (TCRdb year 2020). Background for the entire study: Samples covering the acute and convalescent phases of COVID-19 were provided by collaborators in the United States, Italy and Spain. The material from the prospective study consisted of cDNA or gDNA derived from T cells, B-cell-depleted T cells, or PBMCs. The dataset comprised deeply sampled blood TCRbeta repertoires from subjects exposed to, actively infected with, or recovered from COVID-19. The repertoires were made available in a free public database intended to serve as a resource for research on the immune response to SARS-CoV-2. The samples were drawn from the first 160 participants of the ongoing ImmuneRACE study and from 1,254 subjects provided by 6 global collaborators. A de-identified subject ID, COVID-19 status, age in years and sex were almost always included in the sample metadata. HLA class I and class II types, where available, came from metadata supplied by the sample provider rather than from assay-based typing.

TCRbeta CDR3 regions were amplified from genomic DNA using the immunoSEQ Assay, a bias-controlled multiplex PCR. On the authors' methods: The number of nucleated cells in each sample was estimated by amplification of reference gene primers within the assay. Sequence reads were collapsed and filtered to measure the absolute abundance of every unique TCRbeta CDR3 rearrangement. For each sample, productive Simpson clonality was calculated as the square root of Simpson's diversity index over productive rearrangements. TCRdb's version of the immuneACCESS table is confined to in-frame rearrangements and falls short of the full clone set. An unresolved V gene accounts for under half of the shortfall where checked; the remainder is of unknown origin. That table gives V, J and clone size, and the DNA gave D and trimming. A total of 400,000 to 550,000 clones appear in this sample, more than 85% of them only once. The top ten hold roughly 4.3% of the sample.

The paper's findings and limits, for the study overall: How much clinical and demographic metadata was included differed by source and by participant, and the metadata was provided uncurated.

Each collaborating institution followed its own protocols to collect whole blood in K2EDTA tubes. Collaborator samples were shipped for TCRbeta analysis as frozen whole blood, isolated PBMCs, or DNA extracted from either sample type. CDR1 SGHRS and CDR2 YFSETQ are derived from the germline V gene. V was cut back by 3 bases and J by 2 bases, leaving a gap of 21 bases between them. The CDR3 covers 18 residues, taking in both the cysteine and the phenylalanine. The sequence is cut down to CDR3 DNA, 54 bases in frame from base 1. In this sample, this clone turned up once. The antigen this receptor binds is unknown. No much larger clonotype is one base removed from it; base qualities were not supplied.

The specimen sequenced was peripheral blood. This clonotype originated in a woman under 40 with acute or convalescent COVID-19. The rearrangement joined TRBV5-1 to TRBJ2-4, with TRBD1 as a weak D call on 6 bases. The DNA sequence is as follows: TGCGCCAGCAGCTCGGGCCACAGGGTCCCCCCACCCAAAAACATTCAGTACTTC. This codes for CASSSGHRVPPPKNIQYF.